This T cell receptor (beta chain) stems from a study of cytomegalovirus exposure and HLA in healthy donors. Findings and limits, study-wide: Within an earlier analysis, most TCR beta V segments proved productive either about 90% or about 30% of the time. It is likely that the observed cluster of highly shared sequence variants was a sequencing artifact.

Both 60 Vbeta primers and 13 Jbeta primers went into the PCR. TCRdb keeps only in-frame clones here, not all; method: immunoSEQ multiplex PCR. The sample gives 150,000 to 200,000 clones, 75% to 85% of which show up once; approximately 2.2% is in the top ten. Germline values: CDR1 MNHEY, CDR2 SVGAGI. The CDR3 totals 14 residues. V dropped 4 bases and J dropped 4 bases, with 11 bases sitting between them. Notes on this clone: Its antigen is not identified.

J is TRBJ2-1 and V is TRBV6-5, with D possibly matching TRBD2 (6 bases). Sequenced sample: PBMCs. The sequence came from a woman in her forties or fifties in good health and CMV-seronegative. In DNA form, the CDR3 reads TGTGCCAGCAGTTTCCGGACTACTTACAATGAGCAGTTCTTC. Translated: CASSFRTTYNEQFF.